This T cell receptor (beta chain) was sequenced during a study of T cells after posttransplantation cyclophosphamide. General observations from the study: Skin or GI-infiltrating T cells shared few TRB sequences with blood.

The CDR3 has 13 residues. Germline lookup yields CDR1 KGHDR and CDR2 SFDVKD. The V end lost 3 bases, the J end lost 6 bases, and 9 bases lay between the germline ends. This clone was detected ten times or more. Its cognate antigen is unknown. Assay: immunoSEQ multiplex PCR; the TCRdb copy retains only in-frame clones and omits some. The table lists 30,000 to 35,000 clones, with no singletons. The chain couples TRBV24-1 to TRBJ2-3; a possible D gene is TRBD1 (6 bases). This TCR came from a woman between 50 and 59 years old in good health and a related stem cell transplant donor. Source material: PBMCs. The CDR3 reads CATSDGQWDTQYF. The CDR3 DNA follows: TGTGCCACCAGTGATGGACAGTGGGATACGCAGTATTTT.